This record looks at one T cell receptor beta chain sequence and its context. Antigen specificity is unknown. Method: immunoSEQ multiplex PCR; TCRdb's copy keeps in-frame clones and lacks some. The repertoire holds tens of thousands of clones, roughly 87% seen once, with roughly 10% in the top ten. The data derive from a study of OX40 agonist ivuxolimab in advanced cancers. Overall study findings and caveats: Both CD4+ and CD8+ T cell populations in blood had undergone clonal expansion by week 6 at 0.1 to 3.0 mg/kg.

Trimming took 4 bases from V and 10 from J, leaving 16 bases between them. Germline values: CDR1 MDHEN, CDR2 SYDVKM. This CDR3 has 13 residues. The receptor comes from an adult with an advanced solid tumor such as melanoma, head and neck, liver or kidney cancer. The sequencing here drew on CD4+ or CD8+ T cells sorted from blood, taken in a trial of the OX40 agonist ivuxolimab. V gene TRBV28 combines with J gene TRBJ1-2; D is possibly TRBD1 (5 bases). CDR3 protein: CASSYRTGVDYTF. The CDR3 region has the DNA TGTGCCAGCAGTTACCGGACGGGGGTGGACTACACCTTC.